This passage covers 25 T cell receptor beta chains from one sample sequenced in a study of T cells in Graves' hyperthyroidism and ophthalmopathy. TCR beta CDR3 regions were amplified from RNA transcripts. Primed by the HTBI set, a first-round RT-PCR was run on the TCR CDR3. TCRdb recomputed calls from the multiplex PCR reads with MiXCR, one row per CDR3 protein. Of under 350,000 distinct CDR3 sequences in the sample, approximately 12% were seen once. The sample was blood. All receptors derive from a woman aged 30 to 39 with Graves' hyperthyroidism that later progressed to Graves' ophthalmopathy.

The gene calls are TRBV14 and TRBJ2-3; 8 nucleotides match TRBD2. The CDR3 consists of 15 residues. The trim removed 3 bases at V and 0 bases at J, leaving 2 bases unmatched. In germline, CDR1 is SGHDN, CDR2 FVKESK. The DNA for the CDR3 is TGTGCCAGCAGCCATGCTAGCGGGAGCACAGATACGCAGTATTTT. This translates into CASSHASGSTDTQYF.

This clonotype was observed many times. The CDR3 loop is CASSSAGDENYGYTF. The CDR3 coding sequence is TGTGCCAGCAGCTCAGCCGGGGACGAAAACTATGGCTACACCTTC. This chain connects TRBV7-9 to TRBJ1-2; D perhaps matches TRBD1 (5 bases). Trimming stripped 4 bases from V and 2 bases from J, with 14 bases between. The CDR3 totals 15 residues. The V gene's germline CDR1 is SEHNR and CDR2 FQNEAQ (reference sequence).

Many counts were recorded for this clonotype. This rearrangement joins TRBV5-1 to TRBJ1-2, with D unresolved. Germline CDR1 is SGHRS and CDR2 is YFSETQ. CDR3 length equals 14 residues. Trimming left V 0 bases short and J 4 bases short, with 10 bases between. The CDR3 region has the DNA TGCGCCAGCAGCTTGGATCCCGGTACCTATGGCTACACCTTC. Its translation: CASSLDPGTYGYTF.

This clonotype was seen only a few times. The chain uses TRBV19 and TRBJ1-5; possibly TRBD1 for D (6 bases). CDR1 and CDR2 (germline): LNHDA, SQIVND (reference sequence). V gave up 4 bases and J gave up 1 base, with 14 bases separating them. This CDR3 has 16 amino acids. The CDR3 sequence: CASSRTDRNSNQPQHF. The CDR3 DNA reads TGTGCCAGTAGTAGAACGGACAGAAACAGCAATCAGCCCCAGCATTTT.

This clonotype was seen repeatedly, ten times or more. The V and J genes are TRBV28 and TRBJ2-3; 7 bases align to TRBD2. The CDR3 consists of 15 residues. Germline loops: CDR1 MDHEN, CDR2 SYDVKM. Unmatched junction bases numbered 6, after V lost 4 bases and J lost 2 bases. CDR3 bases: TGTGCCAGCAGTTACCTAGCGGAACCCACAGATACGCAGTATTTT. Translated, it gives CASSYLAEPTDTQYF.

This clonotype showed up many times. The J gene is TRBJ2-2, the V gene TRBV12-3 or TRBV12-4; 10 nucleotides match TRBD2. CDR3 length equals 16 residues. With V trimmed by 6 bases and J by 6 bases, 10 bases remained unmatched. The CDR3 DNA sequence: TGTGCCAGCAGAGCTCCTAGCGGGAGCAAGCCCGGGGAGCTGTTTTTT. Translation: CASRAPSGSKPGELFF.

This clonotype was seen many times. The chain is built from TRBV19 and TRBJ2-1; 7 bases align to TRBD2. This CDR3 comprises 16 residues. Germline CDR1 reads LNHDA; CDR2 reads SQIVND (reference sequence). J was trimmed by 5 bases and V by 5 bases; bases with no gene match: 12. DNA for the CDR3: TGTGCCAGTAGTTCTCGGGTCGGGGGGACCCACAATGAGCAGTTCTTC. Its protein is CASSSRVGGTHNEQFF.

The V gene is TRBV6-2 or TRBV6-3, the J gene TRBJ1-5, with D perhaps TRBD1 (5 bases). CDR3 size: 17 residues. Trimming removed 6 bases at V and 4 bases at J, with 22 bases between. Germline lookup yields CDR1 MNHEY and CDR2 SVGEGT. CDR3 sequence: CASRKELGGAWNQPQHF. CDR3 coding DNA: TGTGCCAGCAGAAAGGAGCTTGGAGGGGCCTGGAATCAGCCCCAGCATTTT.

This clonotype was detected only a few times. The chain recombines TRBV9 with TRBJ2-7; no reliable D call. Trimming shortened V by 0 bases and J by 2 bases, and 15 bases separated the two germline ends. Germline-derived CDR1 and CDR2 are SGDLS and YYNGEE. The CDR3 length is 16 residues. As DNA, the CDR3 is TGTGCCAGCAGCGTAGCTGGAGAGACCATAGCCTACGAGCAGTACTTC. This encodes CASSVAGETIAYEQYF.

In this sample, this clonotype turned up many times. This chain links TRBV12-3 or TRBV12-4 with TRBJ1-1; 7 bases agree with TRBD1. This CDR3 has 15 residues. V was clipped by 6 bases and J by 2 bases; unmatched bases: 9. The CDR3 sequence is CASREKGQQNTEAFF. In DNA form, the CDR3 reads TGTGCCAGCAGGGAAAAGGGACAGCAAAACACTGAAGCTTTCTTT.

At least ten counts were recorded for this clonotype. The chain joins TRBV11-2 to TRBJ2-2; the D is unclear. Germline CDR1 and CDR2: SGHAT and FQNNGV. Between the trimmed V and J ends, which lost 3 bases and 8 bases, there was a span of 10 bases. This CDR3 is built from 13 residues. Here the CDR3 DNA reads TGTGCCAGCAGCTTGGCACGGCTGGGGGAGCTGTTTTTT. Amino acids: CASSLARLGELFF.

The chain employs TRBV18 and TRBJ2-7, with TRBD2 identical over 15 bases. Germline V lookup: CDR1 KGHSH, CDR2 LQKENI. Trimming cost V 5 bases and J 0 bases; bases outside gene matches: 5. The CDR3 is 17 residues long. The DNA for the CDR3 is TGTGCCAGCTCAGGGACTAGCGGGAGGATCAGCTCCTACGAGCAGTACTTC. Translating gives CASSGTSGRISSYEQYF.

This clonotype has a count of ten or more. The J gene is TRBJ2-3, the V gene TRBV6-1; TRBD2 is a possible D gene (6 bases). V was pared by 6 bases and J by 6 bases, with 13 bases between. CDR1 is MNHNS and CDR2 is SASEGT in the germline V gene. This CDR3 is 13 amino acids long. Here the CDR3 reads CASSNFGGDTQYF. Here the CDR3 DNA reads TGTGCCAGCAGCAACTTTGGGGGGGATACGCAGTATTTT.

About this clonotype itself: This clone may be a read error of a much larger clone one base away. This chain uses TRBV28 with TRBJ2-2, with 8 positions matching TRBD1. The germline gives CDR1 MDHEN, CDR2 SYDVKM. J lost 3 bases, V lost 6 bases, and 3 bases had no gene match. This CDR3 spans 14 amino acids. The CDR3 spells CASSVDRDTGELFF. The CDR3 nucleotides read TGTGCCAGCAGCGTGGACAGGGACACCGGGGAGCTGTTTTTT.

The CDR3 loop reads CASSNLYQETQYF. DNA for the CDR3: TGTGCCAGCAGTAACCTGTACCAAGAGACCCAGTACTTC. V and J are TRBV6-1 and TRBJ2-5; D is ambiguous. Trimming removed 5 bases at V and 0 bases at J, with 7 bases between. The CDR3 contains 13 residues. Germline V gene lookup returns CDR1 MNHNS and CDR2 SASEGT.

Comment on this clonotype: This sequence may be a read error, since a much larger clone differs from it by one base. The V gene is TRBV30, the J gene TRBJ2-5; a weak D match, TRBD2 (6 bases). V lost 0 bases and J 4 bases, leaving 15 bases between the germline ends. The V gene's germline CDR1 is GTSNPN and CDR2 SVGIG (reference sequence). This CDR3 is 15 amino acids long. The CDR3 loop is CAWSVPSVYRETQYF. In DNA, the CDR3 is TGTGCCTGGAGTGTCCCTAGCGTTTACCGAGAGACCCAGTACTTC.

The CDR3: CASSLSIQRDYNEQFF. As DNA, the CDR3 is TGTGCCAGCAGTTTATCGATCCAGCGGGACTACAATGAGCAGTTCTTC. The chain combines TRBV27 with TRBJ2-1; 7 bases match TRBD2. The length of the CDR3 is 16 residues. Germline-derived CDR1 and CDR2 are MNHEY and SMNVEV (reference sequence). The V and J ends lost 0 bases and 3 bases, in that order; junction bases with no gene match: 5.

This clonotype has only a few counts. The chain is built from TRBV30 and TRBJ1-1, with a tentative D call TRBD1 (6 bases). CDR3 length equals 15 residues. Trimming left V 4 bases short and J 0 bases short, with 15 bases between. Germline loops: CDR1 GTSNPN, CDR2 SVGIG (reference sequence). CDR3 sequence (DNA): TGTGCCTGGAAACCGCCGGACAGATTGAACACTGAAGCTTTCTTT. Translation: CAWKPPDRLNTEAFF.

This clonotype was detected many times. V and J are TRBV4-2 and TRBJ2-7; 10 bases map to TRBD2. The CDR3 runs to 15 residues. CDR1 and CDR2 (germline): LGHNA, YNFKEQ. The J segment lost 3 bases and the V segment lost 2 bases, leaving 4 bases of the junction unmatched. The CDR3 nucleotides are TGTGCCAGCAGCCAATTACTAGCGGGAAACTACGAGCAGTACTTC. The encoded protein is CASSQLLAGNYEQYF.

The V call is TRBV20-1, the J call TRBJ1-2; D is perhaps TRBD1 (5 bases). This CDR3 is 15 amino acids long. The V end was cut by 2 bases, the J end by 6 bases, with 19 bases between. The germline CDR1 and CDR2 sequences are DFQATT and SNEGSKA (reference sequence). CDR3 sequence: CSARRQNSMLDGYTF. The CDR3 nucleotides read TGCAGTGCTAGAAGACAGAACTCTATGCTTGATGGCTACACCTTC.

This clonotype was seen ten or more times. V and J are TRBV20-1 and TRBJ2-3; D unresolved. Germline CDR1 reads DFQATT; CDR2 reads SNEGSKA (reference sequence). CDR3 length: 14 amino acids. V lost 0 bases to trimming and J lost 3 bases, with 10 bases between them. The chain's CDR3 is CSAREGSLTDTQYF. CDR3 nucleotides: TGCAGTGCTAGAGAAGGGTCATTGACAGATACGCAGTATTTT.

The genes are TRBV6-1 and TRBJ1-5; D remains unclear. Germline CDR1 is MNHNS and CDR2 is SASEGT. Trimming took 3 bases from V and 4 from J, leaving 10 bases between them. The CDR3 is 14 amino acids. CDR3 DNA sequence: TGTGCCAGCAGTGATACCGGGAATAATCAGCCCCAGCATTTT. Its protein is CASSDTGNNQPQHF.

This clonotype was observed many times. The rearrangement links TRBV20-1 to TRBJ2-1, with D possibly matching TRBD2 (6 bases). This CDR3 contains 13 residues. Germline V gives CDR1 DFQATT, CDR2 SNEGSKA (reference sequence). V was trimmed by 7 bases and J by 0 bases, leaving 10 bases between them. The CDR3: CSGLAPSYNEQFF. CDR3 bases: TGCAGTGGGCTAGCGCCCTCCTACAATGAGCAGTTCTTC.

The table lists this clonotype with many counts. The V call is TRBV27, the J call TRBJ2-5; D is unclear. Trimming pared 9 bases from V and 5 bases from J, leaving 7 bases between. Germline V gene sequence: CDR1 MNHEY, CDR2 SMNVEV (reference sequence). This CDR3 has 10 amino acids. The CDR3 protein is CASQAETQYF. The CDR3 DNA follows: TGTGCCAGTCAAGCGGAGACCCAGTACTTC.

In its sample, this clonotype was seen many times. V and J are TRBV30 and TRBJ2-5; D tentatively reads TRBD1 or TRBD2 (6 bases each). Germline assignment: CDR1 GTSNPN and CDR2 SVGIG (reference sequence). The CDR3 runs 14 residues. V was pared by 0 bases and J by 6 bases, with 14 bases between. The CDR3, as DNA: TGTGCCTGGAGTGTAGCCGGGGGCGGACAGACCCAGTACTTC. Amino acids: CAWSVAGGGQTQYF.